This is a list of T cell receptor beta chains from one sample in a study of Graves' ophthalmopathy and Graves' hyperthyroidism. TCRdb used MiXCR to reprocess the multiplex PCR reads, holding one entry per CDR3 protein. Of 300,000 to 400,000 distinct CDR3 sequences detected, roughly 15% appear once; the ten largest clones hold 12%. Material: peripheral blood. These TCRs come from an adult man with Graves' ophthalmopathy. Both conserved end residues are part of each CDR3. A D gene is named only where the DNA matches it firmly. Clone sizes are given selectively: once, few, many, or a class where the clone is expanded.

many	TRBJ1-5	NA	TRBV6-5	TGTGCCAGCAGTTACTCAGCCCAGGGGAGGGTCGTGCAGCCCCAGCATTTT	CASSYSAQGRVVQPQHF
NA	TRBJ1-6	NA	TRBV28	TGTGCCAGCAGTTTTTTGGGACGAACTAATTCACCCCTCCACTTT	CASSFLGRTNSPLHF
many	TRBJ1-5	NA	TRBV27	TGTGCCAGCAGTTCGGACCTAAATCAGCCCCAGCATTTT	CASSSDLNQPQHF
NA	TRBJ1-2	TRBD1	TRBV5-1	TGCGCCAGCAGCGGACGATACAGGGGGCGAGTGTATGGCTACACCTTC	CASSGRYRGRVYGYTF
NA	TRBJ2-2	NA	TRBV28	TGTGCCAGCAGTTTACTCCAAGACGGAGACACCGGGGAGCTGTTTTTT	CASSLLQDGDTGELFF
many	TRBJ1-5	NA	TRBV2	TGTGCCAGCAGTGATTCGGGGCGGGGGCAGCCCCAGCATTTT	CASSDSGRGQPQHF
many	TRBJ2-4	NA	TRBV29-1	TGCAGCGGGGGGGATGACAGGGCGGCCATTCAGTACTTC	CSGGDDRAAIQYF
many	TRBJ1-1	TRBD1	TRBV6-1	TGTGCCAGCAGTGAAAACGACAGGGTAACTGAAGCTTTCTTT	CASSENDRVTEAFF
many	TRBJ1-1	TRBD1	TRBV6-5	TGTGCCAGCAGCCCGACAGGGGCCCAAATGGAAGCTTTCTTT	CASSPTGAQMEAFF
many	TRBJ1-6	NA	TRBV27	TGTGCCAGCAGTTTGTCGACAGGTGGGGGTAATTCACCCCTCCACTTT	CASSLSTGGGNSPLHF
NA	TRBJ1-6	NA	TRBV28	TGTGCCAGCAGTTCAGGGAGTAAATCATCCCTCCACTTT	CASSSGSKSSLHF
NA	TRBJ1-6	NA	TRBV18	TGTGCCAGCTCACCACCGCGATCACCCCTCCACTTT	CASSPPRSPLHF
many	TRBJ2-7	TRBD1	TRBV14	TGTGCCAGCAGCCTCCGGGACAGACATACCTACGAGCAGTACTTC	CASSLRDRHTYEQYF
once	TRBJ2-7	TRBD2	TRBV2	TGTGCCAGCAGTGGGACTAGCGGGAAAGGCGAGCAGTACTTC	CASSGTSGKGEQYF
many	TRBJ1-1	TRBD1	TRBV2	TGTGCCAGCATCCAAGGGACAGGTGGTACTGAAGCTTTCTTT	CASIQGTGGTEAFF
many	TRBJ2-7	TRBD1	TRBV28	TGTGCCAGCAGTAGCGGGACAGGGTCAAACGAGCAGTACTTC	CASSSGTGSNEQYF
NA	TRBJ2-7	NA	TRBV2	TGTGCCAGCAGATCGGACTCCCTCTCCCCCTACGAGCAGTACTTC	CASRSDSLSPYEQYF